Listed below are T cell receptor beta chains from one sample, sequenced in a study of blood T cell repertoires in COVID-19. Assay used: immunoSEQ multiplex PCR; TCRdb lists only in-frame clones, some missing. The table has 130,000 to 150,000 clones, around four fifths seen once; the top ten hold 6.2%. The specimen was PBMCs or T cells enriched from blood (not recorded which). Receptors were obtained from a woman between 40 and 50 years old who had recovered from COVID-19. Both conserved end residues are part of each CDR3. A D gene is named only where the DNA matches it firmly. Expanded clones get a size class; other rows say once, few or many, or leave the size out.

TRBV5-6	NA	NA	TRBJ1-2	CASSRGLNYGYTF	TGTGCCAGCAGCCGGGGACTTAACTATGGCTACACCTTC
TRBV30	NA	NA	TRBJ1-6	CAWSGQTYNSPLHF	TGTGCCTGGAGCGGACAGACCTATAATTCACCCCTCCACTTT
TRBV27	TRBD1	NA	TRBJ2-7	CASSLGTGPYEQYF	TGTGCCAGCAGTCTCGGGACAGGTCCCTACGAGCAGTACTTC
TRBV5-1	TRBD1	NA	TRBJ1-2	CASTPTGTAQGYTF	TGCGCCAGCACACCCACCGGGACAGCACAGGGCTACACCTTC
TRBV9	TRBD2	NA	TRBJ2-1	CASSPPGLAGEGEQFF	TGTGCCAGCAGCCCGCCGGGACTAGCGGGAGAGGGTGAGCAGTTCTTC
TRBV6-5	TRBD2	NA	TRBJ2-2	CASSYSLAENTGELFF	TGTGCCAGCAGTTACTCACTAGCGGAGAACACCGGGGAGCTGTTTTTT
TRBV3-1/TRBV3-2	NA	NA	TRBJ1-5	CASSQSVAGFSNQPQHF	TGTGCCAGCAGCCAAAGTGTAGCGGGGTTTAGCAATCAGCCCCAGCATTTT
TRBV2	TRBD2	NA	TRBJ2-1	CASSDLGTSGSVEQFF	TGTGCCAGCAGTGACCTTGGGACTAGCGGGAGTGTTGAGCAGTTCTTC
TRBV30	NA	NA	TRBJ1-5	CAWSVGQGNQPQHF	TGTGCCTGGAGTGTGGGGCAGGGGAATCAGCCCCAGCATTTT
TRBV12-3/TRBV12-4	NA	NA	TRBJ1-5	CASSLQENQPQHF	TGTGCCAGCAGTTTACAGGAAAATCAGCCCCAGCATTTT
TRBV13	TRBD2	once	TRBJ2-7	CASSIRDYSYEQYF	TGTGCCAGCAGCATCCGGGACTACTCCTACGAGCAGTACTTC
TRBV30	NA	NA	TRBJ1-2	CAWSAGPWNYGYTF	TGTGCCTGGAGCGCGGGACCTTGGAACTATGGCTACACCTTC
TRBV9	NA	NA	TRBJ1-1	CASSVDGGMNTEAFF	TGTGCCAGCAGCGTAGACGGCGGGATGAACACTGAAGCTTTCTTT
TRBV4-1	TRBD2	NA	TRBJ2-4	CASSQDSTSQNIQYF	TGCGCCAGCAGCCAAGATTCGACTAGCCAAAACATTCAGTACTTC
TRBV20-1	NA	NA	TRBJ2-1	CSARPSNEQFF	TGCAGTGCTAGACCCTCCAATGAGCAGTTCTTC
TRBV4-1	NA	NA	TRBJ2-4	CASSQESGTGNIQYF	TGCGCCAGCAGCCAAGAGTCGGGGACTGGAAACATTCAGTACTTC
TRBV7-3	TRBD1	NA	TRBJ2-2	CASSLGQGDTGELFF	TGTGCCAGCAGCCTTGGACAGGGGGACACCGGGGAGCTGTTTTTT
TRBV18	NA	NA	TRBJ1-2	CASSLDRASGPYGYTF	TGTGCCAGCTCACTAGACAGAGCTTCTGGACCCTATGGCTACACCTTC
TRBV19	NA	few	TRBJ1-6	CASSAQRVYNSPLHF	TGTGCCAGTAGTGCACAGAGGGTCTATAATTCACCCCTCCACTTT
TRBV19	NA	NA	TRBJ2-4	CASSIGVVRGRRAKNIQYF	TGTGCCAGTAGTATTGGAGTTGTCCGAGGGCGCCGAGCCAAAAACATTCAGTACTTC
TRBV24-1	NA	NA	TRBJ2-2	CATSEPVGELFF	TGTGCCACCAGTGAGCCGGTCGGGGAGCTGTTTTTT
TRBV27	TRBD2	once	TRBJ2-3	CASRLSRGLAGGPDTQYF	TGTGCCAGCAGGTTATCCCGCGGACTAGCGGGAGGCCCAGATACGCAGTATTTT
TRBV12-3/TRBV12-4	NA	NA	TRBJ2-7	CASSLWGGEQYF	TGTGCCAGCAGTTTATGGGGAGGCGAGCAGTACTTC
TRBV12-3/TRBV12-4	NA	NA	TRBJ2-2	CASSLGAKLFF	TGTGCCAGCAGTTTAGGAGCCAAGCTGTTTTTT
TRBV4-2	TRBD2	NA	TRBJ2-3	CASSQVTSGGADTQYF	TGTGCCAGCAGCCAAGTTACTAGCGGGGGAGCAGATACGCAGTATTTT
TRBV19	NA	NA	TRBJ2-2	CASSTQGTGELFF	TGTGCCAGTAGTACCCAGGGGACCGGGGAGCTGTTTTTT
TRBV14	TRBD1	NA	TRBJ1-1	CASSRGQGLKAFF	TGTGCCAGCAGCCGAGGACAGGGACTTAAGGCTTTCTTT
TRBV18	TRBD2	NA	TRBJ2-7	CASSPSGRAGEQYF	TGTGCCAGCTCACCGAGCGGGAGGGCCGGGGAGCAGTACTTC
TRBV3-1/TRBV3-2	NA	NA	TRBJ1-1	CASSPTGWNTEAFF	TGTGCCAGCAGCCCTACAGGGTGGAACACTGAAGCTTTCTTT
TRBV5-1	NA	NA	TRBJ1-1	CASSPRQDTEAFF	TGCGCCAGCAGCCCAAGACAGGACACTGAAGCTTTCTTT
TRBV5-1	NA	NA	TRBJ2-3	CASSLGSPSLNTQYF	TGCGCCAGCAGCTTGGGTAGCCCCTCGCTAAATACGCAGTATTTT
TRBV9	TRBD1	NA	TRBJ1-2	CASSVDFRTGPGNYGYTF	TGTGCCAGCAGCGTAGACTTTCGGACAGGGCCCGGGAACTATGGCTACACCTTC
TRBV6-5	TRBD1	few	TRBJ1-5	CASSPQGTGGQPQHF	TGTGCCAGCAGCCCGCAGGGGACAGGGGGTCAGCCCCAGCATTTT